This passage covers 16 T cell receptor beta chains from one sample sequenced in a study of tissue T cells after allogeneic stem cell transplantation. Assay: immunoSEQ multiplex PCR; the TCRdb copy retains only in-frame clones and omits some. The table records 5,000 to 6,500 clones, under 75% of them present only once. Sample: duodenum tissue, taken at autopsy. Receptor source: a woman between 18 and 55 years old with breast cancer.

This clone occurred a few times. CDR3 residues: CASSVTGGWGETQYF. In DNA, the CDR3 is TGTGCCAGCAGCGTAACAGGGGGCTGGGGAGAGACCCAGTACTTC. V gene TRBV9 combines with J gene TRBJ2-5, with 9 bases lining up with TRBD1. CDR1 and CDR2 from the germline V gene are SGDLS and YYNGEE. J was trimmed by 4 bases and V by 1 base; bases with no gene match: 5. The CDR3 has 15 amino acids.

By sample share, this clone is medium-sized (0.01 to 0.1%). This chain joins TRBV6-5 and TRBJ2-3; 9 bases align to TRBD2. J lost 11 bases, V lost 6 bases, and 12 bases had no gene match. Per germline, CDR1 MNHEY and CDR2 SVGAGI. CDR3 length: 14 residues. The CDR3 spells CASRLLRLAGMQYF. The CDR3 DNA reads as TGTGCCAGCAGACTCCTCAGGCTAGCGGGGATGCAGTATTTT.

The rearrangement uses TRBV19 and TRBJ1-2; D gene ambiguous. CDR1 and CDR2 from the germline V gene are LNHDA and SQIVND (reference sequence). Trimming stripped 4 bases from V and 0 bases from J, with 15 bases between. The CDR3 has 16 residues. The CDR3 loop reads CASSTIPGPANYGYTF. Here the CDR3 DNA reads TGTGCCAGTAGTACTATACCAGGACCAGCTAACTATGGCTACACCTTC.

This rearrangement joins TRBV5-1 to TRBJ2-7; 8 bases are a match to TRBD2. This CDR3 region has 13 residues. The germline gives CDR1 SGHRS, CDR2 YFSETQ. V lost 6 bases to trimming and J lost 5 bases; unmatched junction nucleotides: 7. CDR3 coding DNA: TGCGCCAGCAAGCCAGCGGGAGCGCACGAGCAGTACTTC. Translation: CASKPAGAHEQYF. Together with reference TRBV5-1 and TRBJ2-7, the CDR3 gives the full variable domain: KAGVTQTPRYLIKTRGQQVTLSCSPISGHRSVSWYQQTPGQGLQFLFEYFSETQRNKGNFPGRFSGRQFSNSRSEMNVSTLELGDSALYLCASKPAGAHEQYFGPGTRLTVT.

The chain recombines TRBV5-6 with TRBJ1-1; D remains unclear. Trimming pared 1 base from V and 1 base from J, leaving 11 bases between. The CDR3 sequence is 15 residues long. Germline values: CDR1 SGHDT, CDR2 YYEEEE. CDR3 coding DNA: TGTGCCAGCAGCTTGATGGCAGGAGGGAACACTGAAGCTTTCTTT. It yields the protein CASSLMAGGNTEAFF.

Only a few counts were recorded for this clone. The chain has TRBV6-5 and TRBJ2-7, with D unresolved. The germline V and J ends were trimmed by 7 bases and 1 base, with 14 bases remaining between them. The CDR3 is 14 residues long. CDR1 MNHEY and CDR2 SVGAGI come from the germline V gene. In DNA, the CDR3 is TGTGCCAGCACCCCAGACTGGGGTTCCTACGAGCAGTACTTC. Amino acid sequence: CASTPDWGSYEQYF.

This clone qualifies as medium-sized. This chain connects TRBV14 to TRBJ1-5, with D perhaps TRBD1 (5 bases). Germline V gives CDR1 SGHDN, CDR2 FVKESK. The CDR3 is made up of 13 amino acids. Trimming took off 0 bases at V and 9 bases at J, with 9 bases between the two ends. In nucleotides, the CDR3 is TGTGCCAGCAGCCAAGAGCTAAGGGGGCCCCAGCATTTT. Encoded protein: CASSQELRGPQHF.

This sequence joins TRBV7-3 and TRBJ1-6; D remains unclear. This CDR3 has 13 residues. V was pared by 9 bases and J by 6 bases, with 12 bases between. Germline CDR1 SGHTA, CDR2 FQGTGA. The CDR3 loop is CASQDGPNSPLHF. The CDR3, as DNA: TGTGCCAGTCAGGACGGACCTAATTCACCCCTCCACTTT.

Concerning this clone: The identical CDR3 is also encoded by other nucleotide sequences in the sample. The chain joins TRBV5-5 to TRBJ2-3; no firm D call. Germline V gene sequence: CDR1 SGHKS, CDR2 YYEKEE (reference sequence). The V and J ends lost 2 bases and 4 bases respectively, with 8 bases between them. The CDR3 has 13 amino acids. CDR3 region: CASSLAPPDTQYF. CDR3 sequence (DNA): TGTGCCAGCAGCTTAGCCCCACCAGATACGCAGTATTTT.

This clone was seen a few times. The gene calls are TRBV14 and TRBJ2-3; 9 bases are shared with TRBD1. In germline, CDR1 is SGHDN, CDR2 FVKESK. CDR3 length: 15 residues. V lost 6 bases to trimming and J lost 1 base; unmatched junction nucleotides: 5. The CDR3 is CASSFRTGGTDTQYF. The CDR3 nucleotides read TGTGCCAGCAGTTTCAGGACAGGGGGCACAGATACGCAGTATTTT.

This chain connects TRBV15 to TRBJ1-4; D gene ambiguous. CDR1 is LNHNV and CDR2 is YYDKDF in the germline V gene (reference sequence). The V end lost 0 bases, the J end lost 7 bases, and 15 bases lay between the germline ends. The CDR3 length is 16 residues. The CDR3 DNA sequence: TGTGCCACCAGCAGAGATAAGGCGGCTGCGCTTGAAAAACTGTTTTTT. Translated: CATSRDKAAALEKLFF.

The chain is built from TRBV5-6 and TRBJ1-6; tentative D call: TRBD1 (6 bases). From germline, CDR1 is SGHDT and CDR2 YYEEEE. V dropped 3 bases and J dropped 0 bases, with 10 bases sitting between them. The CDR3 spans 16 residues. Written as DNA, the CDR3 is TGTGCCAGCAGCTCCCTACAGGGCTCCTATAATTCACCCCTCCACTTT. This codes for CASSSLQGSYNSPLHF. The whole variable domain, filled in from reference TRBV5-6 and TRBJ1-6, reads DAGVTQSPTHLIKTRGQQVTLRCSPKSGHDTVSWYQQALGQGPQFIFQYYEEEERQRGNFPDRFSGHQFPNYSSELNVNALLLGDSALYLCASSSLQGSYNSPLHFGNGTRLTVT.

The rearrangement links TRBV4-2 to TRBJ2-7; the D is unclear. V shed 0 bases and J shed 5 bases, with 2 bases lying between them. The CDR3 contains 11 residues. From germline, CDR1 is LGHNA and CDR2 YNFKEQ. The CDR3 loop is CASSQEDEQYF. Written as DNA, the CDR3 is TGTGCCAGCAGCCAAGAGGACGAGCAGTACTTC.

The CDR3 bases are TGTGCCAGCAGCTACGAGCGGGAGAGCTACAATGAGCAGTTCTTC. Amino acid sequence: CASSYERESYNEQFF. J is TRBJ2-1 and V is TRBV5-4; 8 nucleotides agree with TRBD2. This CDR3 is 15 amino acids long. The V and J ends lost 3 bases and 3 bases, in that order; junction bases with no gene match: 5. CDR1 is SGHNT and CDR2 is YYREEE in the germline V gene (reference sequence).

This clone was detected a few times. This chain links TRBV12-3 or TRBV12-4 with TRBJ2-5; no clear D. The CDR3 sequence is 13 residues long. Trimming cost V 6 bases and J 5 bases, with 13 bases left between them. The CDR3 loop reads CASRFSTKETQYF. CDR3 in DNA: TGTGCCAGCAGATTTTCTACGAAGGAGACCCAGTACTTC.

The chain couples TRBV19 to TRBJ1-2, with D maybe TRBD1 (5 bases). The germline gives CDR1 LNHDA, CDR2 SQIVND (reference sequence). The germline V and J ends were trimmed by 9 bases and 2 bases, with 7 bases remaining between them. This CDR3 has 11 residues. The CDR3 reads CARQDNYGYTF. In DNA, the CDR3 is TGTGCCAGACAGGACAACTATGGCTACACCTTC.